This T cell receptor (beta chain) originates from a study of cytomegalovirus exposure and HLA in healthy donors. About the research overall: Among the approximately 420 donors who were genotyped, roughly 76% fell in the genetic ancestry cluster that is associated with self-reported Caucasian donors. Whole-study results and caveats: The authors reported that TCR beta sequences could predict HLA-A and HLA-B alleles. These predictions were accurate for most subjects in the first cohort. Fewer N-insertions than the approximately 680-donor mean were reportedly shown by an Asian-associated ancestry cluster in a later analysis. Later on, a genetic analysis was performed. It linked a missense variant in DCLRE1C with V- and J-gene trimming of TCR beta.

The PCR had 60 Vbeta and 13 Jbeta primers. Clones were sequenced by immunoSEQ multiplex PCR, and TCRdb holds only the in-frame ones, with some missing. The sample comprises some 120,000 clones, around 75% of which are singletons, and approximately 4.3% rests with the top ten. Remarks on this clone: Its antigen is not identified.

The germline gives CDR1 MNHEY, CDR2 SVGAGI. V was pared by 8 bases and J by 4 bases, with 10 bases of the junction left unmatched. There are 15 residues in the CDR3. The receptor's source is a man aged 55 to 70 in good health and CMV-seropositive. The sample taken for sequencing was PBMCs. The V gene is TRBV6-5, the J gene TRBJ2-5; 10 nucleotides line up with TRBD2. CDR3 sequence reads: CASGLAGDRGETQYF. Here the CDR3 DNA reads TGTGCCAGCGGTCTAGCGGGGGACCGGGGAGAGACCCAGTACTTC.